The next 18 T cell receptor beta chains were all read from a single sample in a study of shared clonotypes between healthy human individuals. Some clones are missing from TCRdb's copy, which holds only in-frame ones; the method was immunoSEQ multiplex PCR. The sample lists 2 million or so clones, roughly 96% occurring once. The sample comprised naive CD4+ T cells sorted from blood. Specified subset: CD45RA+ positively selected. The receptors shown here come from a man between 18 and 29 years old in good health.

As for this clone: This sample also contains other DNA sequences that code for the same CDR3. The chain recombines TRBV18 with TRBJ2-2; no definite D call. The V and J ends lost 0 bases and 5 bases respectively, with 7 bases between them. In germline, CDR1 is KGHSH, CDR2 LQKENI. The CDR3 length is 14 residues. CDR3 in DNA: TGTGCCAGCTCACCACCCACTCCAACCGGGGAGCTGTTTTTT. The encoded protein is CASSPPTPTGELFF.

The V call is TRBV6-1, the J call TRBJ2-7, with 9 nucleotides matching TRBD1. The CDR3 contains 14 residues. Germline CDR1 MNHNS, CDR2 SASEGT. After removal of 9 bases from V and 2 bases from J, the junction contained 8 bases not matched to a gene. CDR3 DNA: TGTGCCAGTCTTCCGGGACAGGGCCCCTACGAGCAGTACTTC. This gives the protein CASLPGQGPYEQYF.

This clone has only a few counts. This sequence joins TRBV19 and TRBJ1-6, with D perhaps matching TRBD1 (6 bases). Germline CDR1 reads LNHDA; CDR2 reads SQIVND (reference sequence). With 10 bases removed from V and 6 bases from J, the gap between germline ends came to 16 bases. The CDR3 is 14 residues long. The CDR3 here is CATQQGTANSPLHF. The CDR3 region has the DNA TGTGCCACCCAACAGGGTACGGCTAATTCACCCCTCCACTTT. Using reference TRBV19 and TRBJ1-6 for the parts outside the CDR3, the full variable domain is DGGITQSPKYLFRKEGQNVTLSCEQNLNHDAMYWYRQDPGQGLRLIYYSQIVNDFQKGDIAEGYSVSREKKESFPLTVTSAQKNPTAFYLCATQQGTANSPLHFGNGTRLTVT.

The J gene is TRBJ2-2, the V gene TRBV7-9; 11 nucleotides agree with TRBD1. The CDR3 length is 15 residues. Per germline, CDR1 SEHNR and CDR2 FQNEAQ (reference sequence). V lost 0 bases to trimming and J lost 12 bases; unmatched junction nucleotides: 6. The DNA of the CDR3 is TGTGCCAGCAGCTTAGCCCAGGGACAGGGGGAGAAGCTGTTTTTT. This gives the protein CASSLAQGQGEKLFF.

J is TRBJ1-2 and V is TRBV10-3, with 8 bases that match TRBD1. Trimming at V came to 2 bases and at J to 1 base, leaving 9 bases not matched to a gene. The CDR3 has 17 residues. The germline V gene encodes CDR1 ENHRY and CDR2 SYGVKD. The CDR3 spells CAISEAGGGDLNYGYTF. The CDR3 bases are TGTGCCATCAGTGAGGCAGGGGGCGGGGACCTTAACTATGGCTACACCTTC.

The count of this clone is one. The CDR3 coding sequence is TGTGCCTGGAGTGTACGGGACCTGCAACCCCTCCACTTT. Translating it yields CAWSVRDLQPLHF. This sequence joins TRBV30 and TRBJ1-6; weak D call: TRBD1 (5 bases). Looked up from germline, CDR1 is GTSNPN and CDR2 is SVGIG (reference sequence). Trimming cost V 0 bases and J 12 bases, with 12 bases left between them. The CDR3 consists of 13 residues. Using reference TRBV30 and TRBJ1-6 for the parts outside the CDR3, the full variable domain is SQTIHQWPATLVQPVGSPLSLECTVEGTSNPNLYWYRQAAGRGLQLLFYSVGIGQISSEVPQNLSASRPQDRQFILSSKKLLLSDSGFYLCAWSVRDLQPLHFGNGTRLTVT.

The chain uses TRBV11-2 and TRBJ2-3; D uncertain. CDR1 is SGHAT, CDR2 FQNNGV, per germline. V was shortened by 2 bases and J by 0 bases, with 9 bases between the two germline ends. This CDR3 has 15 residues. This CDR3 reads CASSLSWGSTDTQYF. The DNA of the CDR3 is TGTGCCAGCAGCTTAAGCTGGGGTAGCACAGATACGCAGTATTTT.

The chain carries TRBV5-1 and TRBJ2-5; either TRBD1 or TRBD2 may fit D (6 bases each). The CDR3 is made up of 16 amino acids. Germline CDR1 reads SGHRS; CDR2 reads YFSETQ. Trimming shortened V by 0 bases and J by 2 bases, and 14 bases separated the two germline ends. Written as DNA, the CDR3 is TGCGCCAGCAGCTTGGGCCCCTCGGGGGCTCAAGAGACCCAGTACTTC. Residues: CASSLGPSGAQETQYF.

This clone was recorded once. V gene TRBV11-2 combines with J gene TRBJ1-6; a weak D match, TRBD1 (5 bases). With 8 bases removed from V and 16 bases from J, the gap between germline ends came to 18 bases. CDR3 length: 12 amino acids. CDR1 is SGHAT, CDR2 FQNNGV, per germline. CDR3 residues: CASCAHGQALHF. The CDR3 DNA reads as TGTGCCAGCTGTGCCCACGGACAAGCTCTCCACTTT.

The J gene is TRBJ2-7, the V gene TRBV29-1; TRBD1 aligns across 8 bases. Trimming took 7 bases from V and 2 from J; bases not matched to a gene: 10. The CDR3 extends over 14 amino acids. Germline V gene lookup returns CDR1 SQVTM and CDR2 ANQGSEA. CDR3 in amino acids: CSAALATGAYEQYF. CDR3 DNA: TGCAGCGCTGCCTTGGCGACAGGGGCCTACGAGCAGTACTTC.

The chain uses TRBV5-1 and TRBJ1-2, with TRBD1 identical over 7 bases. The germline CDR1 and CDR2 sequences are SGHRS and YFSETQ. The ends lost 4 bases at V and 7 bases at J; junction bases unmatched: 10. This CDR3 has 14 residues. CDR3 in DNA: TGCGCCAGCAGCCCTGAGGGGGCGCAGACTGGCTACACCTTC. Residues: CASSPEGAQTGYTF.

The chain joins TRBV19 to TRBJ2-3, with 11 bases matching TRBD2. Looked up from germline, CDR1 is LNHDA and CDR2 is SQIVND (reference sequence). V trimming: 0 bases; J trimming: 6 bases; junction bases outside the gene matches: 8. The CDR3 length is 17 residues. DNA of the CDR3: TGTGCCAGTAGTATAGATTCTAGCGGGGGGCTGAGGGATACGCAGTATTTT. It encodes CASSIDSSGGLRDTQYF.

The chain is built from TRBV6-1 and TRBJ1-4; D may be TRBD1 (5 bases). CDR1 is MNHNS, CDR2 SASEGT, per germline. Trimming took 3 bases from V and 0 from J, leaving 8 bases between them. CDR3 length: 15 residues. In nucleotides, the CDR3 is TGTGCCAGCAGTGACGACAGCGCAACTAATGAAAAACTGTTTTTT. Translated, it gives CASSDDSATNEKLFF.

The V call is TRBV10-3, the J call TRBJ2-1; 10 nucleotides agree with TRBD2. Germline-derived CDR1 and CDR2 are ENHRY and SYGVKD. The V gene end was trimmed by 4 bases and the J gene end by 7 bases; junction bases not matched to a gene: 16. This CDR3 is 18 amino acids long. In DNA, the CDR3 is TGTGCCATCAGTGGAAGCGGGAGGGTCGCAGGGGGGTGGAATGAGCAGTTCTTC. Its translation: CAISGSGRVAGGWNEQFF.

This chain links TRBV30 with TRBJ1-6; D is unclear. From germline, CDR1 is GTSNPN and CDR2 SVGIG (reference sequence). This CDR3 contains 13 residues. V lost 3 bases, J lost 7 bases, and 10 bases lay in between. Here the CDR3 reads CAWSAEGNSPLHF. The CDR3 DNA is TGTGCCTGGAGCGCGGAAGGGAATTCACCCCTCCACTTT.

The genes are TRBV14 and TRBJ2-7; D unresolved. V was cut by 4 bases and J by 7 bases, with 11 bases left in between. Germline V CDR1 and CDR2: SGHDN, FVKESK. CDR3 length equals 12 residues. The CDR3 coding sequence is TGTGCCAGCAGCCCGTTTCTAGGGGAGCAGTACTTC. Amino acids: CASSPFLGEQYF. Looking up the rest from reference TRBV14 and TRBJ2-7 gives the full variable domain: EAGVTQFPSHSVIEKGQTVTLRCDPISGHDNLYWYRRVMGKEIKFLLHFVKESKQDESGMPNNRFLAERTGGTYSTLKVQPAELEDSGVYFCASSPFLGEQYFGPGTRLTVT.

Points on this clone: Other nucleotide sequences in the sample specify the same CDR3. The rearrangement links TRBV5-1 to TRBJ2-3; unclear D gene. Trimming cost V 0 bases and J 1 base, with 6 bases left between them. Germline CDR1 is SGHRS and CDR2 is YFSETQ. CDR3 length equals 14 residues. CDR3 residues: CASSLASGTDTQYF. The CDR3 nucleotides read TGCGCCAGCAGCTTGGCGTCAGGCACAGATACGCAGTATTTT.

With respect to this clone: Within the sample, other DNA sequences also encode this same CDR3. DNA of the CDR3: TGCGCCAGCAGCTTTTCCGGGCACGAGCAGTACTTC. The encoded protein is CASSFSGHEQYF. This sequence joins TRBV5-1 and TRBJ2-7, with D unclear. The CDR3 has 12 residues. Germline V CDR1 and CDR2: SGHRS, YFSETQ. V was trimmed by 2 bases and J by 5 bases, leaving 8 bases between them. Based on the CDR3 plus reference TRBV5-1 and TRBJ2-7, the full variable domain is KAGVTQTPRYLIKTRGQQVTLSCSPISGHRSVSWYQQTPGQGLQFLFEYFSETQRNKGNFPGRFSGRQFSNSRSEMNVSTLELGDSALYLCASSFSGHEQYFGPGTRLTVT.